Each of the 10 T cell receptor beta chains below was sequenced from the same sample in a study of glioma-infiltrating T cells. Using RNA template, CDR3s of TCR alpha and beta were amplified with iRepertoire arm-PCR. TCRdb re-analysed the multiplex PCR reads in MiXCR, keeping a single row per CDR3 protein. The repertoire consists of more than 100,000 distinct CDR3 sequences, with approximately 28% occurring once and the leading ten covering less than 55%. Sequencing used glioma tissue, nonneoplastic brain tissue, or PBMCs (not recorded which). The receptors originated from a human donor with low-grade glioma or glioblastoma, undergoing nonglioma brain surgery, or in good health (not recorded which).

This clonotype was seen repeatedly, ten times or more. The V call is TRBV3-1, the J call TRBJ2-3; D not resolved. The germline V gene has CDR1 LGHDT and CDR2 YNNKEL (reference sequence). There are 15 residues in the CDR3. V was shortened by 1 base and J by 2 bases, with 10 bases between the two germline ends. In DNA form, the CDR3 reads TGTGCCAGCAGCCAAGGGGCCGCCCCCACAGATACGCAGTATTTT. Amino acid sequence: CASSQGAAPTDTQYF.

This clonotype has at least ten counts. The rearrangement links TRBV28 to TRBJ1-1, with 8 bases fitting TRBD1. CDR3 length: 15 residues. The J segment lost 5 bases and the V segment lost 5 bases, leaving 10 bases of the junction unmatched. Germline CDR1 is MDHEN and CDR2 is SYDVKM. The CDR3: CASSTHGQGRTEAFF. Written as DNA, the CDR3 is TGTGCCAGCAGTACCCATGGACAGGGCCGAACTGAAGCTTTCTTT.

Comments on this clonotype: A read error may explain this, as a much larger clone is one base away. This sequence joins TRBV27 and TRBJ1-5, with 11 bases identical to TRBD1. The CDR3 spans 15 residues. CDR1 MNHEY and CDR2 SMNVEV come from the germline V gene (reference sequence). CDR3 loop: CACRTGGFGNQPQHF. DNA for the CDR3: TGTGCCTGCAGGACAGGGGGCTTCGGCAATCAGCCCCAGCATTTT.

In regard to this clonotype: This may come from a read error, since a much larger clone is one base off. The CDR3 here is CASSFARLGGQYF. CDR3 in DNA: TGTGCCAGCAGTTTTGCCAGATTGGGCGGGCAGTACTTC. The rearrangement uses TRBV12-3 or TRBV12-4 and TRBJ2-7, with D uncertain. The CDR3 sequence is 13 residues long. V was trimmed by 3 bases and J by 9 bases, leaving 15 bases between them.

This clonotype was counted between two and nine times. The chain links TRBV5-6 to TRBJ2-4; D remains unclear. The CDR3 length is 13 residues. Germline V gives CDR1 SGHDT, CDR2 YYEEEE. V lost 4 bases to trimming and J lost 9 bases, with 14 bases between them. CDR3 loop: CASSPLGSSIQYF. Here the CDR3 DNA reads TGTGCCAGCAGCCCGCTTGGTAGTAGCATTCAGTACTTC.

This clonotype was seen many times. This chain joins TRBV5-1 and TRBJ2-1; TRBD2 matches 10 bases. J was trimmed by 7 bases and V by 4 bases; bases with no gene match: 5. This CDR3 has 14 residues. Germline values: CDR1 SGHRS, CDR2 YFSETQ. As DNA, the CDR3 is TGCGCCAGCAGCGACGGGACTAGCGCTAATGAGCAGTTCTTC. Translation gives CASSDGTSANEQFF.

In this sample, this clonotype turned up once. This is likely a read error, given that the CDR3 carries no conserved phenylalanine or tryptophan at its end. V is TRBV18 and J is TRBJ1-3; no reliable D call. The CDR3 sequence is 14 residues long. The V end was cut by 2 bases, the J end by 1 base, with 6 bases between. The germline CDR1 and CDR2 sequences are KGHSH and LQKENI. The CDR3: CASSPGESGNTIYS. The CDR3 nucleotides read TGTGCCAGCTCACCAGGGGAGTCTGGAAACACCATATATTCT.

V is TRBV3-1 and J is TRBJ2-5; 9 bases are shared with TRBD2. The V and J ends lost 4 bases and 4 bases, in that order; junction bases with no gene match: 7. Germline CDR1 LGHDT, CDR2 YNNKEL (reference sequence). The length of the CDR3 is 15 residues. This chain's CDR3 is CASSRGGGAVETQYF. CDR3 DNA sequence: TGTGCCAGCAGCCGCGGCGGGGGGGCCGTAGAGACCCAGTACTTC.

In nucleotides, the CDR3 is TGCGCCAGCAGCTTGCGGGCGGATAACACTGAAGCTTTCTTT. Its translation is CASSLRADNTEAFF. The chain carries TRBV5-1 and TRBJ1-1; D gene unclear. This CDR3 is 14 amino acids long. The germline V and J ends were trimmed by 1 base and 2 bases, with 9 bases remaining between them. From germline, CDR1 is SGHRS and CDR2 YFSETQ.

The chain links TRBV9 to TRBJ2-3; tentative D call: TRBD1 (5 bases). CDR1 is SGDLS and CDR2 is YYNGEE in the germline V gene. The CDR3 is made up of 14 amino acids. V was shortened by 1 base and J by 4 bases, with 10 bases between the two germline ends. The CDR3, as DNA: TGTGCCAGCAGCGTATTGCAGGGCTCAGATACGCAGTATTTT. Translated, it gives CASSVLQGSDTQYF.